This TCR beta chain stems from a study of cytomegalovirus exposure and HLA in healthy donors. Study-level findings and limits: More clonal expansion characterized HLA-associated TCR beta chains than equally common others in a later analysis.

Both 60 Vbeta primers and 13 Jbeta primers went into the PCR. Profiled with immunoSEQ multiplex PCR; TCRdb holds only in-frame clones, not every one. The repertoire consists of roughly 180,000 clones, with roughly 74% occurring once and the leading ten covering roughly 2.7%. About this clone: Its antigen is currently unknown.

CDR3 size: 11 residues. The V gene's germline CDR1 is SGHDT and CDR2 YYEEEE. V lost 7 bases, J lost 8 bases, and 10 bases lay in between. This chain uses TRBV5-6 with TRBJ2-1; possibly TRBD2 for D (6 bases). The clonotype was recovered from a female donor in good health and CMV-seronegative. The sequenced sample consisted of PBMCs. CDR3 sequence: CASQGGHEQFF. DNA of the CDR3: TGTGCCAGCCAGGGAGGCCATGAGCAGTTCTTC.